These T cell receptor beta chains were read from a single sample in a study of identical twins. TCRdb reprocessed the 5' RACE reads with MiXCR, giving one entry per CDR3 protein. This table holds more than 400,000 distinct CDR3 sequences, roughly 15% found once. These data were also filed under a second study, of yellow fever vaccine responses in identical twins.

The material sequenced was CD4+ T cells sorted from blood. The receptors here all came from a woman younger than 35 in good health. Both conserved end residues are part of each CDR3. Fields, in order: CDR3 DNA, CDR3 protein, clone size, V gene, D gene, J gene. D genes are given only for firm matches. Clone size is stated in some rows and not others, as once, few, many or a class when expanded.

DNA: TGCAGTGCTACCCATCACTTTAAAGAGACCCAGTACTTC
CDR3: CSATHHFKETQYF
size: .
V: TRBV20-1
D: .
J: TRBJ2-5

DNA: TGTGCCAGCAGCCCCCTACCGGGGGGGTCTGGAAATGAGCAGTTCTTC
CDR3: CASSPLPGGSGNEQFF
size: .
V: TRBV7-8
D: TRBD2
J: TRBJ2-1

DNA: TGTGCCAGCAGCTTCCCGGGACAGGGTAACACTGAAGCTTTCTTT
CDR3: CASSFPGQGNTEAFF
size: few
V: TRBV11-1
D: TRBD1
J: TRBJ1-1

DNA: TGTGCCAGCAGTTTAGTATTGGGGACAGGGAGACAGCCCCAGCATTTT
CDR3: CASSLVLGTGRQPQHF
size: few
V: TRBV12-3/TRBV12-4
D: TRBD1
J: TRBJ1-5

DNA: TGTGCCAGCAGTTGGGATGGGGAGGAGGACACAGATACGCAGTATTTT
CDR3: CASSWDGEEDTDTQYF
size: .
V: TRBV2
D: .
J: TRBJ2-3

DNA: TGTGCCAGCTGGTCACGGGGGGAGAACACCGGGGAGCTGTTTTTT
CDR3: CASWSRGENTGELFF
size: few
V: TRBV28
D: TRBD2
J: TRBJ2-2

DNA: TGTGCCAGCAGCCAAGACACAGGGGGTTCACCCCTCCACTTT
CDR3: CASSQDTGGSPLHF
size: .
V: TRBV3-1
D: TRBD1
J: TRBJ1-6

DNA: TGTGCCATCAGTGCCGGTGGGCAGCAAGAGACCCAGTACTTC
CDR3: CAISAGGQQETQYF
size: .
V: TRBV10-3
D: .
J: TRBJ2-5

DNA: TGTGCCATCAGTGATGGGGAGGCTAACTATGGCTACACCTTC
CDR3: CAISDGEANYGYTF
size: .
V: TRBV10-3
D: .
J: TRBJ1-2

DNA: TGCAGCGGACGGGTGTGGGAGACCCAGTACTTC
CDR3: CSGRVWETQYF
size: .
V: TRBV29-1
D: .
J: TRBJ2-5

DNA: TGCGCCAGCAGCCGTACAGGGGCCGGGGATGAAAAACTGTTTTTT
CDR3: CASSRTGAGDEKLFF
size: few
V: TRBV5-1
D: TRBD1
J: TRBJ1-4

DNA: TGCGCCAGCAGCTTGACCCCCGACAGGCAAGAGACCCAGTACTTC
CDR3: CASSLTPDRQETQYF
size: .
V: TRBV5-1
D: .
J: TRBJ2-5

DNA: TGTGCCAGTAGTATAGACCCCCCCGGTAGCGGGAGTATAAAGACCCAGTACTTC
CDR3: CASSIDPPGSGSIKTQYF
size: .
V: TRBV19
D: TRBD2
J: TRBJ2-5

DNA: TGTGCCAGCAGCCACGATCCGGTCATCACAGATACGCAGTATTTT
CDR3: CASSHDPVITDTQYF
size: .
V: TRBV28
D: .
J: TRBJ2-3

DNA: TGCGCCAGCAGCCAAATTACCGGGACTAGCGGCTACAATGAGCAGTTCTTC
CDR3: CASSQITGTSGYNEQFF
size: .
V: TRBV4-1
D: TRBD2
J: TRBJ2-1

DNA: TGTGCCAGCAGCCTGGATGTGGGGGTCTGGGAAAAACTGTTTTTT
CDR3: CASSLDVGVWEKLFF
size: .
V: TRBV3-1
D: .
J: TRBJ1-4

DNA: TGTGCCAGCACTCCCGGGACATCCTACTATGGCTACACCTTC
CDR3: CASTPGTSYYGYTF
size: .
V: TRBV28
D: .
J: TRBJ1-2

DNA: TGCGCCAGCAGCCAATGGTCTAGCGGGACGCTTCTAGCCAAAAACATTCAGTACTTC
CDR3: CASSQWSSGTLLAKNIQYF
size: few
V: TRBV4-1
D: TRBD2
J: TRBJ2-4

DNA: TGTGCCACCAGCAGAGTGAACAGGGGGAAAGAGACCCAGTACTTC
CDR3: CATSRVNRGKETQYF
size: few
V: TRBV15
D: TRBD1
J: TRBJ2-5

DNA: TGTGCCAGCAGAGGCAGGACAGGGCGTTACAATGAGCAGTTCTTC
CDR3: CASRGRTGRYNEQFF
size: few
V: TRBV28
D: TRBD1
J: TRBJ2-1

DNA: TGCAGCGTTGTTTCGACGACTAGCTCCTACGAGCAGTACTTC
CDR3: CSVVSTTSSYEQYF
size: .
V: TRBV29-1
D: .
J: TRBJ2-7

DNA: TGTGCCAGCAGCCAAGATTTCGGGGCTGGGGCCAACGTCCTGACTTTC
CDR3: CASSQDFGAGANVLTF
size: .
V: TRBV3-1
D: .
J: TRBJ2-6

DNA: TGTGCCAGCAGTGAACAGACCGGGGTCAATGAGCAGTTCTTC
CDR3: CASSEQTGVNEQFF
size: .
V: TRBV6-1
D: .
J: TRBJ2-1

DNA: TGTGCCAGCAGCGCATCTTACTATGGCTACACCTTC
CDR3: CASSASYYGYTF
size: .
V: TRBV9
D: .
J: TRBJ1-2

DNA: TGCAGTGCTCAGACAGGGGTACATAATCAGCCCCAGCATTTT
CDR3: CSAQTGVHNQPQHF
size: few
V: TRBV20-1
D: TRBD1
J: TRBJ1-5

DNA: TGTGCCACCAGTGATTTGAGGGTCGGGGAGACCCAGTACTTC
CDR3: CATSDLRVGETQYF
size: .
V: TRBV24-1
D: .
J: TRBJ2-5

DNA: TGCGCCAGCAGGCGGGAGAACAAGGAGACCCAGTACTTC
CDR3: CASRRENKETQYF
size: .
V: TRBV5-1
D: TRBD2
J: TRBJ2-5

DNA: TGCAGTGCTAGCGACTTGGGCCCAATTGTCGGTGAGCAGTTCTTC
CDR3: CSASDLGPIVGEQFF
size: few
V: TRBV20-1
D: .
J: TRBJ2-1

DNA: TGTGCCAGCAGGCCAGGTGACATGAACACTGAAGCTTTCTTT
CDR3: CASRPGDMNTEAFF
size: few
V: TRBV28
D: .
J: TRBJ1-1

DNA: TGTGCCAGCAGTGAAGTGGCGGATGAGCAGTTCTTC
CDR3: CASSEVADEQFF
size: .
V: TRBV6-1
D: .
J: TRBJ2-1

DNA: TGTGCCAGCAGCTTCCGCAGGGACTACGAGCAGTACTTC
CDR3: CASSFRRDYEQYF
size: few
V: TRBV5-6
D: .
J: TRBJ2-7

DNA: TGCAGTGCTAGTGGGCAGAACTATGGCTACACCTTC
CDR3: CSASGQNYGYTF
size: few
V: TRBV20-1
D: .
J: TRBJ1-2

DNA: TGTGCCAGTAGTCAAGTAGCCAAAAACATTCAGTACTTC
CDR3: CASSQVAKNIQYF
size: few
V: TRBV19
D: .
J: TRBJ2-4

DNA: TGTGCCAGTCGCACCGAGGCTGGGGAGACCCAGTACTTC
CDR3: CASRTEAGETQYF
size: once
V: TRBV19
D: .
J: TRBJ2-5

DNA: TGTGCCACCAGTGCCCGATCCCTGGTGGCTCAGGCGGATACGCAGTATTTT
CDR3: CATSARSLVAQADTQYF
size: few
V: TRBV24-1
D: .
J: TRBJ2-3

DNA: TGTGCCAGCAGCCCCCTTGGGGGGGCGGTAAACTACGAGCAGTACTTC
CDR3: CASSPLGGAVNYEQYF
size: .
V: TRBV7-6
D: .
J: TRBJ2-7

DNA: TGTGCCAGCAGTTTATTAGCGGGGATCTACAATGAGCAGTTCTTC
CDR3: CASSLLAGIYNEQFF
size: .
V: TRBV12-3/TRBV12-4
D: TRBD2
J: TRBJ2-1

DNA: TGTGCCATCAGTGAACAGGGGGGGAGCACAGATACGCAGTATTTT
CDR3: CAISEQGGSTDTQYF
size: few
V: TRBV10-3
D: .
J: TRBJ2-3

DNA: TGTGCCAGCGGAATGGAGGGATTGAGGGGTTCACCCCTCCACTTT
CDR3: CASGMEGLRGSPLHF
size: .
V: TRBV6-1
D: .
J: TRBJ1-6

DNA: TGTGCCAGCAGCTTGGATGTCAATCAGCCCCAGCATTTT
CDR3: CASSLDVNQPQHF
size: few
V: TRBV5-4
D: .
J: TRBJ1-5

DNA: TGTGCCAGCAGGCTTACAGGGGCCCGTGGAGATGGCTACACCTTC
CDR3: CASRLTGARGDGYTF
size: few
V: TRBV12-3/TRBV12-4
D: TRBD1
J: TRBJ1-2

DNA: TGCAGTGCTAGCCCCCCCTTGCTAGCGACAGCCTTCAATGAGCAGTTCTTC
CDR3: CSASPPLLATAFNEQFF
size: .
V: TRBV20-1
D: .
J: TRBJ2-1

DNA: TGTGCCAGCAGTACGGAGACAGGGGAAGAGACCCAGTACTTC
CDR3: CASSTETGEETQYF
size: .
V: TRBV28
D: TRBD1
J: TRBJ2-5

DNA: TGTGCCAGCAGTTTATGGGCAGGTGGGGCCAACGTCCTGACTTTC
CDR3: CASSLWAGGANVLTF
size: few
V: TRBV27
D: .
J: TRBJ2-6

DNA: TGCAGTGCTAGACTCCTAACACAGGGGACTGTGTACACTGAAGCTTTCTTT
CDR3: CSARLLTQGTVYTEAFF
size: few
V: TRBV20-1
D: TRBD1
J: TRBJ1-1

DNA: TGTGCCAGCAGTTTAGGCGGCAGGTCGAATGGCTACACCTTC
CDR3: CASSLGGRSNGYTF
size: few
V: TRBV12-3/TRBV12-4
D: .
J: TRBJ1-2

DNA: TGTGCCAGCAGCACGGGACCCGAGATAGTTGTGCAGTTCTTC
CDR3: CASSTGPEIVVQFF
size: .
V: TRBV11-2
D: .
J: TRBJ2-1

DNA: TGTGCCAGCAGCTTACGCACCGGACCAGATACGCAGTATTTT
CDR3: CASSLRTGPDTQYF
size: .
V: TRBV7-6
D: .
J: TRBJ2-3

DNA: TGCGCCAGCAGCCCCCGGGAAGGGGGGAACACCGGGGAGCTGTTTTTT
CDR3: CASSPREGGNTGELFF
size: .
V: TRBV5-1
D: .
J: TRBJ2-2